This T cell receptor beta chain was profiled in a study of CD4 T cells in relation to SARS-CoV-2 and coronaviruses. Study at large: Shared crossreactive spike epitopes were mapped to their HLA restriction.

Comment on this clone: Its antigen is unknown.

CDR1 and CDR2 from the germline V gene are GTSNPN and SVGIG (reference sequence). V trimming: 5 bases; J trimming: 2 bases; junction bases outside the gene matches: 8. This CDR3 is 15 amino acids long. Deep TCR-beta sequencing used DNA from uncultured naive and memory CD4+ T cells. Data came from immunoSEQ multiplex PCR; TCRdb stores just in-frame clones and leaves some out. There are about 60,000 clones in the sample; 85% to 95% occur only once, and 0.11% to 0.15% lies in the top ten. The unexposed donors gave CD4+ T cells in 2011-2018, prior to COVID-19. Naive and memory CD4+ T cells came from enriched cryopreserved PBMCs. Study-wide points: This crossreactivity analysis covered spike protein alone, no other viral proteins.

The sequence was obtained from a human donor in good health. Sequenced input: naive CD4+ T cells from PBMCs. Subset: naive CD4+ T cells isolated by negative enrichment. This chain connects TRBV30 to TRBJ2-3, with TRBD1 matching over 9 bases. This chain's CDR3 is CAWGGQGHFTDTQYF. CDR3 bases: TGTGCCTGGGGGGGACAGGGACATTTCACAGATACGCAGTATTTT.